This record concerns one T cell receptor beta chain sequence. Its target is not known. The sample comes from a study of vaccination and CD4 T cells after COVID-19. Study overall: Post-COVID draws followed diagnosis by a median 101 days (range 35 to 161). Overlapping SARS-CoV-2, HCoV-NL63, HCoV-OC43 and HCoV-229E spike peptides were used to stimulate cells.

Study-level points and caveats: In convalescent patients, 304 of 307 vaccine-specific clones were spike mono-reactive.

The Oncomine TCR Beta short-read assay generated sequence data from the DNA of cultured CD4+ T cells. TCRdb itself ran the PCR reads through MiXCR, one entry per CDR3 protein. The table lists roughly 15,000 distinct CDR3 sequences, about 25% of them singletons, with more than 7.5% in the top ten. Regarding treatment: roughly 10-day PBMC culture with coronavirus spike peptide pools or control peptides (ViraFEST assay). Trimming pared 3 bases from V and 8 bases from J, leaving 19 bases between. CDR1 is MNHNS and CDR2 is SASEGT in the germline V gene. CDR3 length: 15 residues. This clonotype originated in a human donor who had recovered from COVID-19. Sequencing was done on a sample of CD4+ T cells from blood, cultured in vitro. The chain employs TRBV6-1 and TRBJ1-2; D is ambiguous. The CDR3 is CASSDVRPDIGGYTF. DNA for the CDR3: TGTGCCAGCAGTGACGTTCGTCCTGATATTGGAGGCTACACCTTC.